Detailed here is one T cell receptor beta chain. The assay was immunoSEQ multiplex PCR, and TCRdb's table has in-frame clones only and misses some. The sample has under 200,000 clones, approximately 90% seen once. This entry belongs to a study of blood T cell repertoires in COVID-19. V dropped 0 bases and J dropped 9 bases, with 15 bases sitting between them. The germline V gene encodes CDR1 SGHDN and CDR2 FVKESK. The CDR3 contains 16 residues. Sequencing was performed on peripheral blood. The clonotype was recovered from a young man with acute or convalescent COVID-19. The gene calls are TRBV14 and TRBJ1-6, with D hard to call. CDR3 loop: CASSQDLIGVGSPLHF. The CDR3 DNA sequence: TGTGCCAGCAGCCAAGATCTGATTGGAGTAGGTTCACCCCTCCACTTT.